This entry concerns a single T cell receptor beta chain. The antigen remains undetermined. The data belong to a study of identical twins. Study findings and constraints: Analyses of zero insertions could, in part, be confounded by invariant MAIT and iNKT cells.

TCRdb recomputed calls from the 5' RACE reads with MiXCR, one row per CDR3 protein. The profile shows fewer than 500,000 distinct CDR3 sequences, roughly an eighth of them singletons. Trimming removed 0 bases from V and 3 bases from J; junction bases left unmatched: 2. The CDR3 runs to 16 residues. From germline, CDR1 is SGHRS and CDR2 YFSETQ. The sample was also linked to a second study, of yellow fever vaccine responses in identical twins.

Sequencing used CD4+ T cells sorted from blood. The chain links TRBV5-1 to TRBJ2-1; the match to TRBD1 covers 11 bases. This clonotype was obtained from a young woman in good health. The CDR3 protein is CASSLGGQGVYNEQFF. CDR3 coding DNA: TGCGCCAGCAGCTTGGGGGGACAGGGGGTCTACAATGAGCAGTTCTTC.